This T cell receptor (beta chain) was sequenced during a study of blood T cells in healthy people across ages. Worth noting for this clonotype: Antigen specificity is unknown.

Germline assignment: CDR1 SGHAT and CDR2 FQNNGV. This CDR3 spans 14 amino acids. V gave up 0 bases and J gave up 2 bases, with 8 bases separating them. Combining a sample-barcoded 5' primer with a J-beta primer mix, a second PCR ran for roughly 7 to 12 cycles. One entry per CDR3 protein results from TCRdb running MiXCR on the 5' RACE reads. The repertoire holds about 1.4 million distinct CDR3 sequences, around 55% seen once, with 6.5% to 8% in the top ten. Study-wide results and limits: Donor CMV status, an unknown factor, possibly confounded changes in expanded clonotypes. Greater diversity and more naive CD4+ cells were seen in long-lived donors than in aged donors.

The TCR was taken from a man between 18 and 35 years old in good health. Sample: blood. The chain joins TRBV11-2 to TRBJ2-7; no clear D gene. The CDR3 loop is CASSLDPYTYEQYF. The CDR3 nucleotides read TGTGCCAGCAGCTTAGACCCCTATACCTACGAGCAGTACTTC.